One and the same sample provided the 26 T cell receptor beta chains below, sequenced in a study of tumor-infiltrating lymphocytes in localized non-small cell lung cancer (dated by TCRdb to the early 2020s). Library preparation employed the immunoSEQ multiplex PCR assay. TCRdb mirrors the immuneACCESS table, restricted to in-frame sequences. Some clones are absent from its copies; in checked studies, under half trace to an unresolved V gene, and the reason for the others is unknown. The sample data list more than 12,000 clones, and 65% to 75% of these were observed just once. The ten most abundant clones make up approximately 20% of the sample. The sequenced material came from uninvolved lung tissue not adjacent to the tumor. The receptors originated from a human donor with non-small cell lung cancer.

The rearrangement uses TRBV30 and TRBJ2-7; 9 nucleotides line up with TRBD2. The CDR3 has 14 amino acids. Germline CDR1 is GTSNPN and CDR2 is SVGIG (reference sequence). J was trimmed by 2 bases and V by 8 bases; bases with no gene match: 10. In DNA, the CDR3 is TGTGCCGGGGGGTCGGCGGGAGGGCCCTACGAGCAGTACTTC. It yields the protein CAGGSAGGPYEQYF.

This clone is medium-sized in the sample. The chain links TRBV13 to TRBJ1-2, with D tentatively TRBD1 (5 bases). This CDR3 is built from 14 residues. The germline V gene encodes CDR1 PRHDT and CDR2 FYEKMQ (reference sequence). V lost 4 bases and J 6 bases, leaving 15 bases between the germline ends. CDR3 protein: CASSSLTGTNGYTF. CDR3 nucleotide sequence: TGTGCCAGCAGCTCCCTAACGGGGACCAATGGCTACACCTTC.

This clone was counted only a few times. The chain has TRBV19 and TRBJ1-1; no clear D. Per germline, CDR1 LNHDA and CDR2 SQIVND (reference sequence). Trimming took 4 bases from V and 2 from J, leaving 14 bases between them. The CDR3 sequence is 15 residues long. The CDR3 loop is CASSKRTSQNTEAFF. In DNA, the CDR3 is TGTGCCAGTAGTAAACGGACCTCCCAAAACACTGAAGCTTTCTTT. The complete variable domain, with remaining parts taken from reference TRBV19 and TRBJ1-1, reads DGGITQSPKYLFRKEGQNVTLSCEQNLNHDAMYWYRQDPGQGLRLIYYSQIVNDFQKGDIAEGYSVSREKKESFPLTVTSAQKNPTAFYLCASSKRTSQNTEAFFGQGTRLTVV.

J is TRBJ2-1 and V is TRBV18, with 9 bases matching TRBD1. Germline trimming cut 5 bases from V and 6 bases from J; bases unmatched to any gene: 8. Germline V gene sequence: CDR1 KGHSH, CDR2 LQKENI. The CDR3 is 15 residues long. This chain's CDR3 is CASSATGGVSNEQFF. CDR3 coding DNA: TGTGCCAGCTCAGCTACAGGGGGCGTATCCAATGAGCAGTTCTTC.

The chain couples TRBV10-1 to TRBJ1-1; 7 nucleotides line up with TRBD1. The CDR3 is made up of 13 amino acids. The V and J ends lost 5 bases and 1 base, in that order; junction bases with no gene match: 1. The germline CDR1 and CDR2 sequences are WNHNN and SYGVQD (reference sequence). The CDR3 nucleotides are TGCGCCAGCAGTAGACAGGGGAACACTGAAGCTTTCTTT. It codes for CASSRQGNTEAFF.

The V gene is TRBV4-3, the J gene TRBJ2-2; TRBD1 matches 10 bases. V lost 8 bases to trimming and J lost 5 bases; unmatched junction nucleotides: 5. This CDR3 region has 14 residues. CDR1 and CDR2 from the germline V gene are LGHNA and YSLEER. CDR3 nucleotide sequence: TGCGCCAGCGCAGCGGGACAGGGGACCGGGGAGCTGTTTTTT. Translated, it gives CASAAGQGTGELFF.

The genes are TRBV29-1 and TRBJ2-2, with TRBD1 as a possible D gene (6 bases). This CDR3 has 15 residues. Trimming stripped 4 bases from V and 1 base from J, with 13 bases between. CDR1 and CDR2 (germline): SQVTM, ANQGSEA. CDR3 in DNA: TGCAGCGTTGTCACAGGGAATAGGAACACCGGGGAGCTGTTTTTT. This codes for CSVVTGNRNTGELFF.

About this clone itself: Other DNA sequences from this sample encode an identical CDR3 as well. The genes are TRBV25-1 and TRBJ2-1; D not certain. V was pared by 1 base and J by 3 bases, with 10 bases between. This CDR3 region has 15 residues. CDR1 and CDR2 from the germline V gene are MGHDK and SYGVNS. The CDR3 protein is CASSELAGGYNEQFF. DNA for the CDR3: TGTGCCAGCAGTGAATTGGCAGGCGGCTACAATGAGCAGTTCTTC. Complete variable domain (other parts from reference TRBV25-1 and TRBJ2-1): EADIYQTPRYLVIGTGKKITLECSQTMGHDKMYWYQQDPGMELHLIHYSYGVNSTEKGDLSSESTVSRIRTEHFPLTLESARPSHTSQYLCASSELAGGYNEQFFGPGTRLTVL.

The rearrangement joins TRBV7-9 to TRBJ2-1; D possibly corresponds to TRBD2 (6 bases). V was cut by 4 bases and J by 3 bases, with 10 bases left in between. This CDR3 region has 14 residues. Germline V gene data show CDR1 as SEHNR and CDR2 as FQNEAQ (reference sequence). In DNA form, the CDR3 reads TGTGCCAGCAGCTCGCGGGATAGCTACAATGAGCAGTTCTTC. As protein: CASSSRDSYNEQFF.

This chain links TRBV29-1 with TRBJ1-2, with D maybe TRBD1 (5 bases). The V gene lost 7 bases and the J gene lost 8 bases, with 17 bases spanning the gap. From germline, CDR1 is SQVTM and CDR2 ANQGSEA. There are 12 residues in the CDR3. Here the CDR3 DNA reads TGCAGCGCCGGCGGGGGAAAGGAGGGCTACACCTTC. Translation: CSAGGGKEGYTF.

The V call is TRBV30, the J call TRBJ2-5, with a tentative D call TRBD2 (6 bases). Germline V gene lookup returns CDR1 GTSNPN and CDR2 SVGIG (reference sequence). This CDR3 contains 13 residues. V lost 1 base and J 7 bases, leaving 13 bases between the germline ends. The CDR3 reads CAWSAQRARTQYF. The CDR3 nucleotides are TGTGCCTGGAGTGCCCAGCGGGCCAGGACCCAGTACTTC.

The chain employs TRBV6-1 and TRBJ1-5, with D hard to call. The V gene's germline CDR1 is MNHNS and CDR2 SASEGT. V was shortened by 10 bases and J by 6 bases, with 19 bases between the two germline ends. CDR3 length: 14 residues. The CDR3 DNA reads TGTGCCATCAATCCGGGAAGTCCAGCTCAGCCCCAGCATTTT. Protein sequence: CAINPGSPAQPQHF.

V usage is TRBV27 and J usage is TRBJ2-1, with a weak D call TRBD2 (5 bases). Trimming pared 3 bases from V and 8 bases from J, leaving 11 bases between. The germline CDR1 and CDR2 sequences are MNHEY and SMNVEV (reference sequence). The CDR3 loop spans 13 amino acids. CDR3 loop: CASSFSVAYEQFF. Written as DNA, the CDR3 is TGTGCCAGCAGTTTTTCGGTAGCGTATGAGCAGTTCTTC.

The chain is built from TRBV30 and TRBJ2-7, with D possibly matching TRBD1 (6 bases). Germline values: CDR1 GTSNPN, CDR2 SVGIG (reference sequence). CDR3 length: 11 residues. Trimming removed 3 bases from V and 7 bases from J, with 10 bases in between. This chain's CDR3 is CAWRWTEEQYF. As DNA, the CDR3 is TGTGCCTGGAGGTGGACAGAGGAGCAGTACTTC.

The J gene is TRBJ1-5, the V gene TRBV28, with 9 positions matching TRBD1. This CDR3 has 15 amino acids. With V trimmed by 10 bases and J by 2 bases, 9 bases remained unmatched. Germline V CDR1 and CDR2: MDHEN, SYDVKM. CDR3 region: CATKTRTGGNQPQHF. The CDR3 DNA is TGTGCCACCAAAACCCGGACAGGGGGCAATCAGCCCCAGCATTTT.

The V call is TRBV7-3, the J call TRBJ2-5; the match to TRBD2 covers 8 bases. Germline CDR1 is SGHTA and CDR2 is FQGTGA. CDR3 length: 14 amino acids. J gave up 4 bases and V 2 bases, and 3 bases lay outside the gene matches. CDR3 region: CASSLAGGGETQYF. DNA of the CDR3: TGTGCCAGCAGCTTAGCGGGGGGTGGAGAGACCCAGTACTTC.

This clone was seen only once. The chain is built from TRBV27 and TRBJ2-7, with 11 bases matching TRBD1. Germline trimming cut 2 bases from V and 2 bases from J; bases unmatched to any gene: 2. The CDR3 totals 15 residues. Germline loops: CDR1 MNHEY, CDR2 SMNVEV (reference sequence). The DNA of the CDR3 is TGTGCCAGCAGTTTAGGACAGGGGGCTACCTACGAGCAGTACTTC. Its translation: CASSLGQGATYEQYF.

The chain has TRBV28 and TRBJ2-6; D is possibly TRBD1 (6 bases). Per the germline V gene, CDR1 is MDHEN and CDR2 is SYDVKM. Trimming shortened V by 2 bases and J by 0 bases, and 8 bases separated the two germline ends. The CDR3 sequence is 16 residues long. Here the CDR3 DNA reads TGTGCCAGCAGTTTAGGACAGCTCTCTGGGGCCAACGTCCTGACTTTC. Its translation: CASSLGQLSGANVLTF.

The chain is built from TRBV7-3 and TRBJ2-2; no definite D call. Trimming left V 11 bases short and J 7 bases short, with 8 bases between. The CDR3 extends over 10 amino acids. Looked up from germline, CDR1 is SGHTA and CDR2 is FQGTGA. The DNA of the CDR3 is TGTGCCCTAGGCGGCGGGGAGCTGTTTTTT. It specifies CALGGGELFF.

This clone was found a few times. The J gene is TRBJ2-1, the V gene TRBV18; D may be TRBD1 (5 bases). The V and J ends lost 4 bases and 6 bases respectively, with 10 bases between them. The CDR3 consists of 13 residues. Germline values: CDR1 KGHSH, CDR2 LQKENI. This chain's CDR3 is CASSRSQGNEQFF. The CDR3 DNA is TGTGCCAGCTCACGAAGTCAGGGCAATGAGCAGTTCTTC.

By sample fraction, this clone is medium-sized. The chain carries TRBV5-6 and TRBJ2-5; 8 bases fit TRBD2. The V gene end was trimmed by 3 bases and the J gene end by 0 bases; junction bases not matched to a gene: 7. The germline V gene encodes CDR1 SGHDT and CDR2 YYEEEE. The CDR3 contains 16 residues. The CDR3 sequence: CASSSRGESYQETQYF. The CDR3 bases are TGTGCCAGCAGCTCGCGGGGGGAGTCGTACCAAGAGACCCAGTACTTC.

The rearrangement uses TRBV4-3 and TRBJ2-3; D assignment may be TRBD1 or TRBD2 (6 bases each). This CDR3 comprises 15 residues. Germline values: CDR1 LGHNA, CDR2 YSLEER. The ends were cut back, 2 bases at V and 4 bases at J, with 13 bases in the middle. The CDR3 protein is CASSQPGAGADTQYF. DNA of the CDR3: TGCGCCAGCAGCCAACCGGGAGCAGGGGCAGATACGCAGTATTTT.

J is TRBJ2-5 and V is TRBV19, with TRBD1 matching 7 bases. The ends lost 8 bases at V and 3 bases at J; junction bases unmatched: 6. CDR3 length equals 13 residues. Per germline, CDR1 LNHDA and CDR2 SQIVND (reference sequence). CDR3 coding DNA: TGTGCCAGTGCCAACAGGGGAGAAGAGACCCAGTACTTC. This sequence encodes CASANRGEETQYF.

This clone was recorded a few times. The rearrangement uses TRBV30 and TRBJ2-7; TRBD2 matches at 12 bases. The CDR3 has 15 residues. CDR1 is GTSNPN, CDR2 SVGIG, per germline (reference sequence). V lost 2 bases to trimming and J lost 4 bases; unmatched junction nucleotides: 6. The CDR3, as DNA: TGTGCCTGGAGTAGGGAAACTAGCGGGAGGTACGAGCAGTACTTC. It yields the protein CAWSRETSGRYEQYF.

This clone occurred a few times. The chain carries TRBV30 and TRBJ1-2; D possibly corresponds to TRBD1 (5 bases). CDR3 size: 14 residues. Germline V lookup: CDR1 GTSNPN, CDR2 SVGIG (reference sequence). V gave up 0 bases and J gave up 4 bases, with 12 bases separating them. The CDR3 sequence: CAWSVRGSIYGYTF. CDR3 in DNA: TGTGCCTGGAGTGTACGGGGCTCAATCTATGGCTACACCTTC. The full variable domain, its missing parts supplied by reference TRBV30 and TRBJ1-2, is SQTIHQWPATLVQPVGSPLSLECTVEGTSNPNLYWYRQAAGRGLQLLFYSVGIGQISSEVPQNLSASRPQDRQFILSSKKLLLSDSGFYLCAWSVRGSIYGYTFGSGTRLTVV.

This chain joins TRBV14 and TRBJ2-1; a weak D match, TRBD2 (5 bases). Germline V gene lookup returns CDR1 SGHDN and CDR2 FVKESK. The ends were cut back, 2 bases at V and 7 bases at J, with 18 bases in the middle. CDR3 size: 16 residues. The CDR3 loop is CASSQPFWNGLNEQFF. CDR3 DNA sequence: TGTGCCAGCAGCCAACCTTTTTGGAACGGACTGAATGAGCAGTTCTTC.